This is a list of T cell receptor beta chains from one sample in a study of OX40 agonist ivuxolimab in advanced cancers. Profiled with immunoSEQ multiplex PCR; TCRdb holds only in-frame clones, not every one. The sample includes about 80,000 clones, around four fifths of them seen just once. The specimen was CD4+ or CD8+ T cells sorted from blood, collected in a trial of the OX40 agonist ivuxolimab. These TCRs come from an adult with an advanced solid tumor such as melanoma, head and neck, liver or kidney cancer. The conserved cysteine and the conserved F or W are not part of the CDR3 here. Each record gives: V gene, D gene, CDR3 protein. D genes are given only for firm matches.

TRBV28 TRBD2 ASSVPGLADYEQY
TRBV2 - ASRDTGPTTYT
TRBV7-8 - ASSLGTDFRDEQF
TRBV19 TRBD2 ASRASGIYEQY
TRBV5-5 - ASSLQTGNTEAF
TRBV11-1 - ASSYFEATYTGELF
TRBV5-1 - ASSLGGPRTKNIQY
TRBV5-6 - ASSLDGTPYGYT
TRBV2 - ASSEFQDKIYGYT
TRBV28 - ASSLMYQPQH
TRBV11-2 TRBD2 ASSTWRGLAGAGTGELF
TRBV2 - ASSEGSPNQPQH
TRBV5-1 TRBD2 ASSLFPSGYSYEQY